This note documents a single T cell receptor (beta chain) sequence. Its antigen is unidentified. Measured with immunoSEQ multiplex PCR; TCRdb has only the in-frame clones, and not every one. The profile covers about 170,000 clones, with roughly nine tenths appearing a single time and 5.7% taken by the ten largest. Germline-derived CDR1 and CDR2 are LGHNA and YNFKEQ. The V and J ends lost 3 bases and 11 bases respectively, with 31 bases between them. This CDR3 is 18 amino acids long. The sample comes from a study of cytomegalovirus exposure and HLA in healthy donors. Overall study results and limits: Some TCR beta chains (more than 150 of them) were listed as cytomegalovirus-associated.

This chain uses TRBV4-2 with TRBJ1-1, with D perhaps TRBD1 (6 bases). The specimen sequenced was PBMCs. This receptor was taken from a woman in her twenties or thirties in good health and CMV-seronegative. For the CDR3, the DNA is TGTGCCAGCAGCCAGGTGTTGGGGGCAGGAGGGCAAGTCTCGAATGCTTTCTTT. It translates to CASSQVLGAGGQVSNAFF.